This T cell receptor (beta chain) came from a study of T-cell reconstitution after alpha-beta-depleted transplantation in children. Study results and limitations: It was surviving recipient T cells and thymic progenitors that gave some patients high TCRbeta diversity at day 60. T-cell counts and diversity were attributed mostly to newly produced T cells one year after transplant. Expanded graft clones numbering several hundred reportedly gave rise to alpha-beta T cells about two months after transplant.

The germline V and J ends were trimmed by 8 bases and 7 bases, with 12 bases remaining between them. This CDR3 is built from 12 residues. Germline CDR1 is MDHEN and CDR2 is SYDVKM. This sample's TCRbeta library carried unique molecular identifier barcodes. A single record per CDR3 protein comes from TCRdb applying MiXCR to the PCR reads. Altogether roughly 340,000 distinct CDR3 sequences are present, roughly 17% being singletons, with the ten largest covering about 41%. As to this clonotype: Its antigen is as yet unknown.

The source is a male patient between 2 and 10 years old who had a stem cell transplant for acute lymphoblastic leukemia, so the T cells may come from the graft donor. The chain is built from TRBV28 and TRBJ1-5; D remains ambiguous. Sequenced here: PBMCs, mostly from graft donor cells, sampled 360 days after TCRalphabeta/CD19-depleted stem cell transplant. CDR3 coding DNA: TGTGCCAGCGCGACCCCGGTGCAGCCCCAGCATTTT. Residues: CASATPVQPQHF.